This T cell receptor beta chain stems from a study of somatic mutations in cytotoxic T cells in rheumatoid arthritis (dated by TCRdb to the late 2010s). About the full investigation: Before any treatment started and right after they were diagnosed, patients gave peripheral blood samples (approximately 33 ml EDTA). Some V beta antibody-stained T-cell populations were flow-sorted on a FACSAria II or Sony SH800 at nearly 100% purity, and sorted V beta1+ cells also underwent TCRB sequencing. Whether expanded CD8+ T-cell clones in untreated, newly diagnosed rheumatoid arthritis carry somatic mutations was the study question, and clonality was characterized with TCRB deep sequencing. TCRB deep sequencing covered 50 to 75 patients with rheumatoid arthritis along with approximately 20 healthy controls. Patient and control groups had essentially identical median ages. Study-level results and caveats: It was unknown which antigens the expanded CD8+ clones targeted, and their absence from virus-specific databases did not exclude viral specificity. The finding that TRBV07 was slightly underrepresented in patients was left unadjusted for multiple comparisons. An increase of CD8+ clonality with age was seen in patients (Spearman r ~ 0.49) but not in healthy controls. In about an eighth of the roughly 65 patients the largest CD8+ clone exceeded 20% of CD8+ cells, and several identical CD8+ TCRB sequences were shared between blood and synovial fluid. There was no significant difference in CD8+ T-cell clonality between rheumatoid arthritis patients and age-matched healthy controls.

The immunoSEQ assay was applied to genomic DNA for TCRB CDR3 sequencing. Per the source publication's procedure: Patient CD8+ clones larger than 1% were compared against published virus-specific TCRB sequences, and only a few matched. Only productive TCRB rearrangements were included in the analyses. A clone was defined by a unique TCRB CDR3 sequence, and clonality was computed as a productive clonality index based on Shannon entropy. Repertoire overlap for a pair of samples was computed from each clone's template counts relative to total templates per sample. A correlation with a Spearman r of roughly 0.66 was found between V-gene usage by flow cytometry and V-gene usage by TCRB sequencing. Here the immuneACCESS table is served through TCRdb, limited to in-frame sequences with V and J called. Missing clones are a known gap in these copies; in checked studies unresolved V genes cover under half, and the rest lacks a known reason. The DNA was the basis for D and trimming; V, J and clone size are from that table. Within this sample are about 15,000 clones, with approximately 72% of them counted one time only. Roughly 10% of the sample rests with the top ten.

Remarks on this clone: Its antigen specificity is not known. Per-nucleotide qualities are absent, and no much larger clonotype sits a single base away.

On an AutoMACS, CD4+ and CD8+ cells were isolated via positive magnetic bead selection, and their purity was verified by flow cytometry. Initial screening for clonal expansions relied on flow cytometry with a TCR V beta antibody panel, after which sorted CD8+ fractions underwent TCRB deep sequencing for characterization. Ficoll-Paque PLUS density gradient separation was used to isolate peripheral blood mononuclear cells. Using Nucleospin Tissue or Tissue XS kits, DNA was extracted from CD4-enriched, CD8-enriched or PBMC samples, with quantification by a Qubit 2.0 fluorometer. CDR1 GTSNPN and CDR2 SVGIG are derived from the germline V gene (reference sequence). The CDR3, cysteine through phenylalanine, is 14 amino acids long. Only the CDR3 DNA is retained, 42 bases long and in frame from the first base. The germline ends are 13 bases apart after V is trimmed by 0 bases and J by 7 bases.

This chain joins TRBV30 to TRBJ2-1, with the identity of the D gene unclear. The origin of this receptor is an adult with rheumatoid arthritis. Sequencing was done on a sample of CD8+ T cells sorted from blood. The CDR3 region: CAWSVSLPPNEQFF. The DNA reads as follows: TGTGCCTGGAGTGTATCACTCCCCCCAAATGAGCAGTTCTTC.